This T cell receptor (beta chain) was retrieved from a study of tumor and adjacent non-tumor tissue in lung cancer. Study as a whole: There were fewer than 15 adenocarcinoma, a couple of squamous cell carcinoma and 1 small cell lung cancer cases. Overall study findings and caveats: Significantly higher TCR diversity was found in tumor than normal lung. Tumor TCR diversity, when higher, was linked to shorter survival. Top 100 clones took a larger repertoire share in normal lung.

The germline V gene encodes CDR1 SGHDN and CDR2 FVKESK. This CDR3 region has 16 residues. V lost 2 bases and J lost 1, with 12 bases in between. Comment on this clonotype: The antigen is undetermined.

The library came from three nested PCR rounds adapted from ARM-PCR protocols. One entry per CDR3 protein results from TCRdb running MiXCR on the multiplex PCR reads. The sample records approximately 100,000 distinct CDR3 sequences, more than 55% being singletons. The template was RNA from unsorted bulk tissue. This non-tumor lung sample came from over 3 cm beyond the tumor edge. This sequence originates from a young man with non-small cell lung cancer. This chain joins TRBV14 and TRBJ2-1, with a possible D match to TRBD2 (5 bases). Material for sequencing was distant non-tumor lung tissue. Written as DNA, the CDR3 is TGTGCCAGCAGCCAATCGGGGAGACTGTCCTACAATGAGCAGTTCTTC. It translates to CASSQSGRLSYNEQFF.